This T cell receptor beta chain originates from a study of CD8 T cells in ankylosing spondylitis. Overall study findings and caveats: A CD8+ phenotype characterized the disease-linked clones, which were relatively rare in peripheral blood. Matched ankylosing spondylitis synovial fluid reportedly contained a significantly enriched population of disease-linked clones.

TCRdb recomputed calls from the 5' RACE reads with MiXCR, one row per CDR3 protein. Among just over 150,000 distinct CDR3 sequences listed, around 20% were seen once. Germline V gives CDR1 SGHDN, CDR2 FVKESK. The CDR3 has 12 amino acids, counting both end residues. A word on this clonotype: Its antigen is currently unknown. The conserved closing phenylalanine or tryptophan is absent in this CDR3, likely reflecting a read error. The DNA is left out, because the CDR3 cannot be placed on it with certainty; the CDR3 is given as TCRdb lists it.

This clonotype was obtained from a male donor with ankylosing spondylitis or in good health (not recorded which). Specimen: blood, either unsorted or a sorted T cell fraction (not recorded which). The genes are TRBV14 and TRBJ2-7; the D call TRBD1 from the table was never checked on the DNA. CDR3 in amino acids: CASSQDRQTNRN.